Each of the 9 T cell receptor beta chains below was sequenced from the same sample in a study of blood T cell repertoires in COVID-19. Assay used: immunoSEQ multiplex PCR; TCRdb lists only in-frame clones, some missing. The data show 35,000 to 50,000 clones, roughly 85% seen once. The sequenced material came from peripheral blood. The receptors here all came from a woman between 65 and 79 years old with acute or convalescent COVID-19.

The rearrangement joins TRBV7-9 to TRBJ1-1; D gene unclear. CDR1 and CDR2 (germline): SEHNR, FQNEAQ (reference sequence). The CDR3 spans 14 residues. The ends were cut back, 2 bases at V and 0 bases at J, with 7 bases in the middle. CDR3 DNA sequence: TGTGCCAGCAGCTTATCGCGGTTGAACACTGAAGCTTTCTTT. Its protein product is CASSLSRLNTEAFF.

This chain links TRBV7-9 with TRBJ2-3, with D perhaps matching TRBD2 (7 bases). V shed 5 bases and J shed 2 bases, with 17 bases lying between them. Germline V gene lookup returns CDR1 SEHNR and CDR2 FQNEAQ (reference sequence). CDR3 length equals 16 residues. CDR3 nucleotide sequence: TGTGCCAGCAGCGCCCGGGTGGGGGGGGCCACAGATACGCAGTATTTT. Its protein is CASSARVGGATDTQYF.

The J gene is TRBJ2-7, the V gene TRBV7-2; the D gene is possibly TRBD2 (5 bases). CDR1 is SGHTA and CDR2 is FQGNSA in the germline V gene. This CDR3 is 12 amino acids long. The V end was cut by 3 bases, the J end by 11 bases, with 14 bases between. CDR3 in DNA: TGTGCCAGCAGCTTGGACTCGCGATCGAAGTACTTC. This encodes CASSLDSRSKYF.

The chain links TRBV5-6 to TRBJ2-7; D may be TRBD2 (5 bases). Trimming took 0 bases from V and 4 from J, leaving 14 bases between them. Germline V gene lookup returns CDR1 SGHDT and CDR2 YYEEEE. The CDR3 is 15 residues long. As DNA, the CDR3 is TGTGCCAGCAGCTTGGACGGCGGGCTTGGATACGAGCAGTACTTC. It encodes CASSLDGGLGYEQYF.

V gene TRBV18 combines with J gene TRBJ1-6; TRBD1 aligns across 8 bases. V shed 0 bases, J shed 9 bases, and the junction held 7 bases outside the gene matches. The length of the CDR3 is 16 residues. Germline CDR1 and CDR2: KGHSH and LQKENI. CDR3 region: CASSPPSGGSGSPLHF. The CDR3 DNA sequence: TGTGCCAGCTCACCACCGTCAGGGGGCTCGGGTTCACCCCTCCACTTT.

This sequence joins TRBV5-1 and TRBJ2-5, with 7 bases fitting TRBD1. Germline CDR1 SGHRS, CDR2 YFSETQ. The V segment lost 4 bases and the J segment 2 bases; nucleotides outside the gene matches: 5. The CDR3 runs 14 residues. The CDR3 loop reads CASSLRDRQETQYF. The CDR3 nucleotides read TGCGCCAGCAGCCTCCGGGACAGACAAGAGACCCAGTACTTC.

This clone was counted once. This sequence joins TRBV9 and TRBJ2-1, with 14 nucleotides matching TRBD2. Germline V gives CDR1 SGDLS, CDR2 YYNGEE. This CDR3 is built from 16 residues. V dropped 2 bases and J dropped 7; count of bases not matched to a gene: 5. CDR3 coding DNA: TGTGCCAGCAGCGTGGCCGGGACTAGCGGGAGAAATGAGCAGTTCTTC. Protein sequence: CASSVAGTSGRNEQFF.

The CDR3 DNA is TGCAGTTCGAGGACAGGGAACTCCTACGAGCAGTACTTC. This translates into CSSRTGNSYEQYF. The chain is built from TRBV29-1 and TRBJ2-7; 8 positions match TRBD1. Germline V gene sequence: CDR1 SQVTM, CDR2 ANQGSEA. The CDR3 has 13 amino acids.

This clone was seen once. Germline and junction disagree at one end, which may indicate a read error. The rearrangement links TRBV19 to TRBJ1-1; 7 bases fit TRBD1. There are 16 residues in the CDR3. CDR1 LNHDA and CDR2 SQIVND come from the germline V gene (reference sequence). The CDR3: CASNPGTASLNAEAFF. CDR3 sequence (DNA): TGTGCCAGTAACCCAGGGACAGCATCTTTGAACGCTGAAGCTTTCTTT.